This T cell receptor (beta chain) is from a study of T cell repertoires in cytomegalovirus infection. Study-level background: CMV infection and matching HLA type were both indicated by public TCR beta signatures. Study findings and constraints: Cumulative public TCR beta family frequency identified carriers of CMV plus the relevant HLA. HLA-C-restricted CMV clonotypes gave the most frequent clonotype in two of eight donors.

TCRdb fed the reads into MiXCR, producing one record per CDR3 protein. The sample carries more than 400,000 distinct CDR3 sequences, 26% recorded once. This clonotype has at least ten counts. Its antigen is unknown. Trimming left V 0 bases short and J 4 bases short, with 9 bases between. This CDR3 contains 15 residues. Germline values: CDR1 KGHDR, CDR2 SFDVKD. The chain couples TRBV24-1 to TRBJ2-1; the D gene is possibly TRBD2 (6 bases). The source material was PBMCs. The sequence was collected from a human donor in good health (CMV status not recorded). Some clones in this sample may be carry-over from other donors' samples. The CDR3, as DNA: TGTGCCACCAGTGATTTGTCTAGCGCGTACAATGAGCAGTTCTTC. Residues: CATSDLSSAYNEQFF.